Below, 2 T cell receptor beta chains from the same sample are listed, as sequenced in a study of Graves' ophthalmopathy and Graves' hyperthyroidism. Investigators amplified TCR beta CDR3 regions from RNA transcripts. First-round RT-PCR relied on HTBI primers, and a second-round multiplex PCR came next. TCRdb fed the multiplex PCR reads into MiXCR, producing one record per CDR3 protein. The data show over a million distinct CDR3 sequences, about 35% seen once. Sequencing used peripheral blood or thyroid tissue (not recorded which). These receptors were obtained from an adult man with Graves' hyperthyroidism.

The chain has TRBV12-3 or TRBV12-4 and TRBJ2-3; D possibly matches TRBD1 or TRBD2 (6 bases each). With 1 base removed from V and 11 bases from J, the gap between germline ends came to 16 bases. The CDR3 has 14 residues. As DNA, the CDR3 is TGTGCCAGCAGTTTAGGACGCGCAGGGGAGGTGCAGTATTTT. Amino acids: CASSLGRAGEVQYF.

The chain carries TRBV7-9 and TRBJ2-7; 7 bases agree with TRBD2. CDR3 length equals 14 residues. Germline CDR1 is SEHNR and CDR2 is FQNEAQ (reference sequence). Trimming took 5 bases from V and 4 from J; bases not matched to a gene: 8. This CDR3 reads CASSASGVGYEQYF. The DNA of the CDR3 is TGTGCCAGCAGCGCCAGCGGGGTAGGATACGAGCAGTACTTC.